This T cell receptor beta chain was sequenced in a study of T cells in Graves' hyperthyroidism and ophthalmopathy. The CDR3 regions of TCR beta were amplified from RNA transcripts. First-round RT-PCR of the TCR CDR3 relied on the HTBI primer set. MiXCR was run by TCRdb on the multiplex PCR reads, yielding one entry per CDR3 protein. The sample has roughly 360,000 distinct CDR3 sequences, 13% seen once. Germline assignment: CDR1 SGHRS and CDR2 YFSETQ. CDR3 size: 15 residues. Hyperthyroidism in the patients, aged 18 to 65, was newly diagnosed and under 2 months in duration. PBMCs were derived from 10 ml fresh peripheral blood. Remarks on this clonotype: A much larger clone is a single base away; this may be a read error.

This sequence was found in a man in his thirties or forties with Graves' hyperthyroidism that later progressed to Graves' ophthalmopathy. The rearrangement links TRBV5-1 to TRBJ2-3, with D possibly called TRBD1 or TRBD2 (5 bases each). Sequenced input: blood. CDR3 sequence (DNA): TGCGCCAGCAGCTCGGGACCACCGAGTGGGGATACGCGGTATTTT. Translating it yields CASSSGPPSGDTRYF. Using reference TRBV5-1 and TRBJ2-3 for the parts outside the CDR3, the full variable domain is KAGVTQTPRYLIKTRGQQVTLSCSPISGHRSVSWYQQTPGQGLQFLFEYFSETQRNKGNFPGRFSGRQFSNSRSEMNVSTLELGDSALYLCASSSGPPSGDTRYFGPGTRLTVL.